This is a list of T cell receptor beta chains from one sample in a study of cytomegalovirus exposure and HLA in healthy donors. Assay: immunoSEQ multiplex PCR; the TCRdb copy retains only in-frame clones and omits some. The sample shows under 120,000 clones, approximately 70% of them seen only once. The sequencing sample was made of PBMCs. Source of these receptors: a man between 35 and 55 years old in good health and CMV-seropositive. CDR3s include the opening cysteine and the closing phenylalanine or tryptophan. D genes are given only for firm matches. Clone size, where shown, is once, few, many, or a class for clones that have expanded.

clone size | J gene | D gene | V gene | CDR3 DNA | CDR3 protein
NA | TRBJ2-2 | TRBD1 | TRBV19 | TGTGCCGCATACAGGGGGAACACCGGGGAGCTGTTTTTT | CAAYRGNTGELFF
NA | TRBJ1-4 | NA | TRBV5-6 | TGTGCCAGCAGCTTGACAAATAATGAAAAACTGTTTTTT | CASSLTNNEKLFF
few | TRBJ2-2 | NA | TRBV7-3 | TGTGCCAGCAAAACGGTCAACGGGGAGCTGTTTTTT | CASKTVNGELFF
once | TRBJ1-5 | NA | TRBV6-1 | TGTGCCAGCAGTGAGTTACCCCCGGGAGACAATCAGCCCCAGCATTTT | CASSELPPGDNQPQHF
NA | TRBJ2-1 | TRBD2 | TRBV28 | TGTGCCAGCAGTACCCAGGGTGGGGGGGACAATGAGCAGTTCTTC | CASSTQGGGDNEQFF
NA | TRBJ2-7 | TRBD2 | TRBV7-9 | TGTGCCAGCAGCTTAGCGCTAGCGGCTACCCCCTACGAGCAGTACTTC | CASSLALAATPYEQYF
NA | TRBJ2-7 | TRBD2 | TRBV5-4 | TGTGCCAGCAGCCCGAGACTAGCGGGAACCTACGAGCAGTACTTC | CASSPRLAGTYEQYF
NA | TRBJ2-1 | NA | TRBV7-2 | TGTGCCAGCAGCTTAGTGGCGGGTTCCTACAATGAGCAGTTCTTC | CASSLVAGSYNEQFF
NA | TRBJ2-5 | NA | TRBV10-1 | TGCGCCAGCAGTCCGGGACTCATCCAAGAGACCCAGTACTTC | CASSPGLIQETQYF
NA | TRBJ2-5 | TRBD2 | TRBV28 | TGTGCCAGCACAACTAGCGGGAGTGGAGAGACCCAGTACTTC | CASTTSGSGETQYF
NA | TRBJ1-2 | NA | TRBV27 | TGTGCCAGCAGTTCGACAGCTAACTATGGCTACACCTTC | CASSSTANYGYTF
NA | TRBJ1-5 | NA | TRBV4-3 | TGCGCCAGCAGCCAAGAGACTACTGGAGATTACCAGCCCCAGCATTTT | CASSQETTGDYQPQHF
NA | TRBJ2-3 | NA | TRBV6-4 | TGTGCCAGCAGTGACTCATCGGTAGGCACAGATACGCAGTATTTT | CASSDSSVGTDTQYF
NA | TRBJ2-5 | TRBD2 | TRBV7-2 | TGTGCCAGCAGCTTAGTCGGGGGAGCGGGGGAGACCCAGTACTTC | CASSLVGGAGETQYF
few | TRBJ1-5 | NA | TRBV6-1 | TGTGCCAGCAGTGAACCCCTCGGGAATCAGCCCCAGCATTTT | CASSEPLGNQPQHF
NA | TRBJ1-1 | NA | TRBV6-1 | TGTGCCGGGGGACTTAACACTGAAGCTTTCTTT | CAGGLNTEAFF
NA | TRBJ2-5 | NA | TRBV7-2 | TGTGCCAGCAGCTTAGGACCCTCGGGGACCCAGTACTTC | CASSLGPSGTQYF
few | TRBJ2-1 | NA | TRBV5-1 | TGCGCCAGCAGCTTGGCCGAAGGGACACAAACGAACAATGAGCAGTTCTTC | CASSLAEGTQTNNEQFF
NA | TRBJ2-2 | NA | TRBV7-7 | TGTGCCAGCAGACTCACGACCGGGGAGCTGTTTTTT | CASRLTTGELFF
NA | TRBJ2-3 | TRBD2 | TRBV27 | TGTGCCAGCACCCAGCGGGGTCCACATTCGGATACGCAGTATTTT | CASTQRGPHSDTQYF
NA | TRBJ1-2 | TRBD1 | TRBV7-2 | TGTGCCAGCAGCTCGACAGGGGGGCCCTATGGCTACACCTTC | CASSSTGGPYGYTF
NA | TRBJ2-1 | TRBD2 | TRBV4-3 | TGCGCCAGCAGCCAAGATCGAAGACTAGCGGGATGGATTGAGCAGTTCTTC | CASSQDRRLAGWIEQFF
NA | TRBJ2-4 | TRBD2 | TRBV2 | TGTGCCAGCAGTGAACGAGGGAGACTAGCGATTGCCAAAAACATTCAGTACTTC | CASSERGRLAIAKNIQYF
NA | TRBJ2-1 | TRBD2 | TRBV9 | TGTGCCAGCAGCGGGGGACTAGCGGGAGATGTCCTATCCTACAATGAGCAGTTCTTC | CASSGGLAGDVLSYNEQFF
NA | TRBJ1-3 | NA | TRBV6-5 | TGTGCCAGCAGTTACTCATATGAGGGTGGAAACACCATATATTTT | CASSYSYEGGNTIYF
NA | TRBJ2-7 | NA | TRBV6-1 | TGTGCCAGCAGTGAATATACGGGATACGAGCAGTACTTC | CASSEYTGYEQYF
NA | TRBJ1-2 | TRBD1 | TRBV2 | TGTGCCAGCAGCCAACCCGGGACAGGGCTTTATTCATATGGCTACACCTTC | CASSQPGTGLYSYGYTF
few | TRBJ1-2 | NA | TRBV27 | TGTGCCAGCAGTTTAAACGGACAGATCTATGGCTACACCTTC | CASSLNGQIYGYTF
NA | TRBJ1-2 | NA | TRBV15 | TGTGCCACCAGCAGGACAAGAACAGGGAACTATGGCTACACCTTC | CATSRTRTGNYGYTF
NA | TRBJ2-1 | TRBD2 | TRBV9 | TGTGCCAGCGGGGGGGGACTAGGCTCCTACAATGAGCAGTTCTTC | CASGGGLGSYNEQFF
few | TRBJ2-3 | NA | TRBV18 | TGTGCCAGCTCACCACCGGGACTGGGGACGGATACGCAGTATTTT | CASSPPGLGTDTQYF
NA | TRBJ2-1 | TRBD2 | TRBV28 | TGTGCCAGCACTACCCCTCCAGCGGGATATTTGGGTGAGCAGTTCTTC | CASTTPPAGYLGEQFF
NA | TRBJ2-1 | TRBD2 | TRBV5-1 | TGCGCCAGTCATTTAGCGGGAGGCGGCTACAATGAGCAGTTCTTC | CASHLAGGGYNEQFF
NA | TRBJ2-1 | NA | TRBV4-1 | TGCGCCAGCAGCCAAGGGACTCTCCTTTACAATGAGCAGTTCTTC | CASSQGTLLYNEQFF
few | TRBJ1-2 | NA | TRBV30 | TGTGCCCGGGGATCTAACTATGGCTACACCTTC | CARGSNYGYTF
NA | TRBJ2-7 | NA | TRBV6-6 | TGTGCCAGCACGGAAAACGGGGTCAGCTCCTACGAGCAGTACTTC | CASTENGVSSYEQYF
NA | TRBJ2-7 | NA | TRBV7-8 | TGTGCCAGCAGCTTACTTATTGATGGAGACGAGCAGTACTTC | CASSLLIDGDEQYF
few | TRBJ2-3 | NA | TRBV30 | TGTGCCTGGAAGGGAGGAGCAGATACGCAGTATTTT | CAWKGGADTQYF
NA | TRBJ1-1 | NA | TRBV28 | TGTGCCAGCAGTTTATCTTGGGGCCATAACACTGAAGCTTTCTTT | CASSLSWGHNTEAFF